This TCR beta chain originates from a study of Graves' ophthalmopathy and Graves' hyperthyroidism. V dropped 1 base and J dropped 5; count of bases not matched to a gene: 6. The CDR3 sequence is 16 residues long. Germline V CDR1 and CDR2: LNHNV, YYDKDF (reference sequence). TCR beta CDR3 amplification used RNA transcripts. The first round was an RT-PCR with HTBI primers, and the second round was a multiplex PCR. TCRdb called the multiplex PCR reads again in MiXCR, with one record for every CDR3 protein. The repertoire holds around 600,000 distinct CDR3 sequences, with more than 40% as singletons. The sequenced sample was peripheral blood. The origin of this receptor is an adult man with Graves' ophthalmopathy. The chain joins TRBV15 to TRBJ2-3; 10 bases are shared with TRBD2. The CDR3 DNA reads TGTGCCACCAGCAGAGGTCTAGCGGGGGCGGGAGATACGCAGTATTTT. It is translated as CATSRGLAGAGDTQYF. The whole variable domain, filled in from reference TRBV15 and TRBJ2-3, reads DAMVIQNPRYQVTQFGKPVTLSCSQTLNHNVMYWYQQKSSQAPKLLFHYYDKDFNNEADTPDNFQSRRPNTSFCFLDIRSPGLGDTAMYLCATSRGLAGAGDTQYFGPGTRLTVL.